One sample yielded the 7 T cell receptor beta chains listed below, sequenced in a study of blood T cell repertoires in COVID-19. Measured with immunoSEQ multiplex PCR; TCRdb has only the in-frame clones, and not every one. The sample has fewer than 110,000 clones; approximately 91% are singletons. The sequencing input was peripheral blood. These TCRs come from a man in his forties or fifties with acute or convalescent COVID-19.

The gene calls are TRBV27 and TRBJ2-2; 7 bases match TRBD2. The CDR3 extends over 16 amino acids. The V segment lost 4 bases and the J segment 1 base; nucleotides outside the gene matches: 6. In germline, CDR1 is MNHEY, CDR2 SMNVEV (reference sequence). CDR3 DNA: TGTGCCAGCAGTTCGAAGCGGGACCAGAACACCGGGGAGCTGTTTTTT. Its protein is CASSSKRDQNTGELFF.

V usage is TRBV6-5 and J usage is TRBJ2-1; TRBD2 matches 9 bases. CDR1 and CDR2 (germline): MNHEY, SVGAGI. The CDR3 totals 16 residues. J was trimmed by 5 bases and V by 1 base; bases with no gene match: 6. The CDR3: CASSYYSGGADNEQFF. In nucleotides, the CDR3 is TGTGCCAGCAGTTACTATAGCGGGGGAGCCGACAATGAGCAGTTCTTC.

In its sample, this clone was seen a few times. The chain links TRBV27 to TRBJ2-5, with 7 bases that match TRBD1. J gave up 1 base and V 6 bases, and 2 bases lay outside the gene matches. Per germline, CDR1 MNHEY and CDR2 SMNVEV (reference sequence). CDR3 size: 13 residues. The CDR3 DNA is TGTGCCAGCAGGGGGACAGTCCAAGAGACCCAGTACTTC. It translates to CASRGTVQETQYF.

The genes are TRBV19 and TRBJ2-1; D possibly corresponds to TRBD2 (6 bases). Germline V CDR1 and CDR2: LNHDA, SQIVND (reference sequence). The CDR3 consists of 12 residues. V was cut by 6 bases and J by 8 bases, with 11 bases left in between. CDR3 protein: CASREGFDEQFF. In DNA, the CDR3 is TGTGCCAGTAGGGAGGGCTTCGATGAGCAGTTCTTC.

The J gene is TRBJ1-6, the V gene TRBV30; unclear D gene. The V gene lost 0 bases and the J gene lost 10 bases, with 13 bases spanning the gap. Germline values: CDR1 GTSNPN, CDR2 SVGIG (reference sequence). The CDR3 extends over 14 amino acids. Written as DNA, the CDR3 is TGTGCCTGGAGTGTACTTGGTGAGGGATCACCCCTCCACTTT. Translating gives CAWSVLGEGSPLHF.

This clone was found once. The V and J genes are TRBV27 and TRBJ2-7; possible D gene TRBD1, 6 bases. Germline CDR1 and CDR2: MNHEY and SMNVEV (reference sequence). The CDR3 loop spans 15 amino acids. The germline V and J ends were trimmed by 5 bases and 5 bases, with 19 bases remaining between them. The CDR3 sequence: CASSMALTGFNEQYF. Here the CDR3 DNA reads TGTGCCAGCAGTATGGCGTTGACAGGTTTCAACGAGCAGTACTTC.

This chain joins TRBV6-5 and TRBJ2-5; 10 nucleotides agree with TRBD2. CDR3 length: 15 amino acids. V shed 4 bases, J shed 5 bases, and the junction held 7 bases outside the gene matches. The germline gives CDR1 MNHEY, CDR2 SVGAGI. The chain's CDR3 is CASSSQAGGLETQYF. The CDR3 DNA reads TGTGCCAGCAGTTCTCAAGCGGGGGGGCTGGAGACCCAGTACTTC.